The sequence of this TCR beta chain was determined in a study of shared clonotypes between healthy human individuals. About the study: Three plates were used per donor for CD4 naive, three for CD4 memory, two for CD8 naive and one for CD8 memory.

The authors' processing: Junction-only immunoSEQ sequences carried no quality scores, so filtering differed. Assay: immunoSEQ multiplex PCR; the TCRdb copy retains only in-frame clones and omits some. The D gene and trimming were derived from the DNA, and the V and J assignments and clone size from that table. This table has approximately 1,500,000 clones, around 98% appearing once. The CDR3 sequence is 14 residues long. The germline V gene has CDR1 LNHNV and CDR2 YYDKDF (reference sequence). The junction had 7 bases not matched to a gene; V was cut back by 5 bases and J by 5 bases. Naive CD4+ cells were CD45RA-selected; the remaining cells were memory.

The source of this sequence is a man aged 25 to 40 in good health. The source material was naive CD4+ T cells sorted from blood. Sample subset: CD45RA+ positively selected. The chain links TRBV15 to TRBJ2-3; 7 bases match TRBD1. CDR3 nucleotides: TGTGCCACCAGCTTCGGACAGGCCGAAGATACGCAGTATTTT. Translating it yields CATSFGQAEDTQYF.